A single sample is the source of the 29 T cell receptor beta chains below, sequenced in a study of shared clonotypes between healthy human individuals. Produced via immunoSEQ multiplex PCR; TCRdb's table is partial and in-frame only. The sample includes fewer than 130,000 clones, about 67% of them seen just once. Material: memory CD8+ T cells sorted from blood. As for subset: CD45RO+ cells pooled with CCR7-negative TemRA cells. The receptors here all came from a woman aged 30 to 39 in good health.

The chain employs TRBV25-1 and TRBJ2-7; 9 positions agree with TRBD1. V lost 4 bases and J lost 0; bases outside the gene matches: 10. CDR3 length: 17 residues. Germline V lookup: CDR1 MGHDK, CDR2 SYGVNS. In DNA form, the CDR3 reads TGTGCCAGCAGTGCCAGGACAGGGGAAAAGAGCTCCTACGAGCAGTACTTC. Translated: CASSARTGEKSSYEQYF.

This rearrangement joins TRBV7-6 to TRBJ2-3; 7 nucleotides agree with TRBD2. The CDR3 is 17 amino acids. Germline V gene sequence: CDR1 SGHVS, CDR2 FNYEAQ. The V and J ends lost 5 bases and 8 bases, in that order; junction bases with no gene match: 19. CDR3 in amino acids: CASSLEVRERRGGTQYF. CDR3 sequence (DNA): TGTGCCAGCAGCCTGGAAGTACGGGAGCGGCGCGGGGGTACGCAGTATTTT.

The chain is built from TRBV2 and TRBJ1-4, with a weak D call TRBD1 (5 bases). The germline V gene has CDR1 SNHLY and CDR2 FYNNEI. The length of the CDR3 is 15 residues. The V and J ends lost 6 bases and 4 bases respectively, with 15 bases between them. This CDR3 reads CASREPGRFNEKLFF. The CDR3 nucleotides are TGTGCCAGCAGAGAACCGGGACGTTTTAATGAAAAACTGTTTTTT.

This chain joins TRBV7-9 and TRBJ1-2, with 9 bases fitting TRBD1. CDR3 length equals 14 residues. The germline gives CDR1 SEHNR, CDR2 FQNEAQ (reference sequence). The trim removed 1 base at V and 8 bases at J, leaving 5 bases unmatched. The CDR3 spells CASSLVDRGLGYTF. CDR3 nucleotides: TGTGCCAGCAGCTTAGTGGACAGGGGTTTGGGCTACACCTTC.

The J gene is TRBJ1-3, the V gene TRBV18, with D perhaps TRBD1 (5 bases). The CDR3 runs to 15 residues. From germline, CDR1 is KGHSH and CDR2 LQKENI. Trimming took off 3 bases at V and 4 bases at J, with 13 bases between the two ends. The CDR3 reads CASSPQRGSGNTIYF. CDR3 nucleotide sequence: TGTGCCAGCTCACCCCAAAGGGGTTCCGGAAACACCATATATTTT.

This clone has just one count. The CDR3 loop is CASSYSLGSGEQYF. The DNA for the CDR3 is TGTGCCAGCAGTTACAGCCTTGGATCTGGGGAGCAGTACTTC. The chain is built from TRBV6-5 and TRBJ2-7; no clear D. CDR3 length: 14 amino acids. V was cut by 2 bases and J by 7 bases, with 15 bases left in between. CDR1 is MNHEY, CDR2 SVGAGI, per germline.

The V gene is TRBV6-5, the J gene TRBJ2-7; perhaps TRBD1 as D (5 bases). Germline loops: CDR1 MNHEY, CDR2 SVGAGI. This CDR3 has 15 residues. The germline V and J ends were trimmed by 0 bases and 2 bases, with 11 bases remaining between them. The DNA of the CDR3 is TGTGCCAGCAGTTACTCCCGCCCGGACACCTACGAGCAGTACTTC. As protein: CASSYSRPDTYEQYF.

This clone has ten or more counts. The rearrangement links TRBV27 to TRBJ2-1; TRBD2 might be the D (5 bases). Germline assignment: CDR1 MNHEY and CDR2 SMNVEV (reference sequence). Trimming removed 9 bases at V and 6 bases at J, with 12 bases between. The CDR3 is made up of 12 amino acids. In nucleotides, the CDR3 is TGTGCCAGGAAACCCAGCGGCAATGAGCAGTTCTTC. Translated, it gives CARKPSGNEQFF.

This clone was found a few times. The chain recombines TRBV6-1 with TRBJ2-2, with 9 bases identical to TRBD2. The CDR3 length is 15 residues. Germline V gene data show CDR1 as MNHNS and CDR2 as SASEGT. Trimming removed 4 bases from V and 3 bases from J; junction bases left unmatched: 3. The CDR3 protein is CASSAGTSHTGELFF. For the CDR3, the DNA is TGTGCCAGCAGTGCCGGGACTAGCCACACCGGGGAGCTGTTTTTT.

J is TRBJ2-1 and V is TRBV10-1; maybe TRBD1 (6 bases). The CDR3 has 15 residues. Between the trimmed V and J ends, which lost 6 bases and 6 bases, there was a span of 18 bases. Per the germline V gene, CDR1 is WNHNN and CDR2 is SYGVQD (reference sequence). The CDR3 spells CASSSTGRAVNEQFF. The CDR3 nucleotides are TGCGCCAGCAGCTCGACAGGTCGGGCCGTCAATGAGCAGTTCTTC.

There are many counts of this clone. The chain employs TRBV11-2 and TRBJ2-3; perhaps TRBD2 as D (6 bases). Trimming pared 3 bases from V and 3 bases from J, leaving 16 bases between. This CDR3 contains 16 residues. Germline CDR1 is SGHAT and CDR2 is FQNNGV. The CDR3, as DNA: TGTGCCAGCAGCTTCACTACCGGGAGAGGTACAGATACGCAGTATTTT. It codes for CASSFTTGRGTDTQYF.

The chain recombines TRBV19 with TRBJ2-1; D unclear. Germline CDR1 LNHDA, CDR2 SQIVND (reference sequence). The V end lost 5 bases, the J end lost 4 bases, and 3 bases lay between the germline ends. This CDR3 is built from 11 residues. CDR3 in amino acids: CASSAYNEQFF. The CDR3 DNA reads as TGTGCCAGTAGTGCATACAATGAGCAGTTCTTC.

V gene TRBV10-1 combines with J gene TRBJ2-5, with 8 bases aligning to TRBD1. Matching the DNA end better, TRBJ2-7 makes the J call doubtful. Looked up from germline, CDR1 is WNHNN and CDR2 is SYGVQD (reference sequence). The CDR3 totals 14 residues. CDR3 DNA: TGCGCCAGCAGTGGACAGGGGCCCACCCACGAGCAGTACTTC. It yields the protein CASSGQGPTHEQYF.

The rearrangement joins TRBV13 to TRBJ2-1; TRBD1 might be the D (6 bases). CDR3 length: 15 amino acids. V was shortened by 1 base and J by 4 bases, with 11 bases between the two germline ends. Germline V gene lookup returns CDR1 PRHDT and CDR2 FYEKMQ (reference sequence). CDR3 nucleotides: TGTGCCAGCAGCTTAGAAGGACAGCGGTACAATGAGCAGTTCTTC. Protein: CASSLEGQRYNEQFF.

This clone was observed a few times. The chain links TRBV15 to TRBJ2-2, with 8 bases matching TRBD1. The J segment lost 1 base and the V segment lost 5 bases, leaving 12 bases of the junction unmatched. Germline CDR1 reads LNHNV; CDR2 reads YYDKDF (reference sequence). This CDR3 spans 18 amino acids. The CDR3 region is CATSPPPGGDWNTGELFF. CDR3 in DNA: TGTGCCACCAGCCCCCCCCCAGGGGGCGATTGGAACACCGGGGAGCTGTTTTTT.

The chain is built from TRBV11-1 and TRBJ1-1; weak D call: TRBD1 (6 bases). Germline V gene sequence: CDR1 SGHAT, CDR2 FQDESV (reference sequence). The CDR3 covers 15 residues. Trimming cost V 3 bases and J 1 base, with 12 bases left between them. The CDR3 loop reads CASSFSDRKNTEAFF. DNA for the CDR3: TGTGCCAGCAGCTTCTCGGACAGAAAGAACACTGAAGCTTTCTTT.

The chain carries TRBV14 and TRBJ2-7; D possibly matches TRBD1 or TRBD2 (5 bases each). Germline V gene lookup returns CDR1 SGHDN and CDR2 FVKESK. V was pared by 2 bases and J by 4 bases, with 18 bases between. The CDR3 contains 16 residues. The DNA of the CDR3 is TGTGCCAGCAGCCAACTGCAAACCGGGACCTCGTACGAGCAGTACTTC. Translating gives CASSQLQTGTSYEQYF.

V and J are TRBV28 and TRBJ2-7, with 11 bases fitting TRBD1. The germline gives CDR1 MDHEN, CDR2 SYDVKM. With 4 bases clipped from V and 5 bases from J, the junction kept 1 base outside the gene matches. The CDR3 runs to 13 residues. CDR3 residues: CASSSDRGHEQYF. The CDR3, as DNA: TGTGCCAGCAGTTCGGACAGGGGGCACGAGCAGTACTTC.

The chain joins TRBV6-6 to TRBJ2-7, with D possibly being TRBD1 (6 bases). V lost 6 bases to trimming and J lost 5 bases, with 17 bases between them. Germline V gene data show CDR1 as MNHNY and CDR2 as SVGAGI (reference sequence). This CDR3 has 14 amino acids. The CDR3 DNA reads TGTGCCAGCAGGCTCCAGGGGTTAGGAAACGAGCAGTACTTC. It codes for CASRLQGLGNEQYF.

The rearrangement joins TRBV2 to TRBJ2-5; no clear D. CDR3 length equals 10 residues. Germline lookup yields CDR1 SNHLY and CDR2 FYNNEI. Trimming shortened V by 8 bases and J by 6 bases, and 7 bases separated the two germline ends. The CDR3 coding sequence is TGTGCCAGCGCTCAGAAGACCCAGTACTTC. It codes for CASAQKTQYF.

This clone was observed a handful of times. CDR3 residues: CASSAIQGIGEQYF. The CDR3 DNA reads TGTGCCAGCAGTGCTATACAGGGAATAGGCGAGCAGTACTTC. The chain joins TRBV27 to TRBJ2-7; TRBD1 might be the D (6 bases). The CDR3 has 14 amino acids. CDR1 MNHEY and CDR2 SMNVEV come from the germline V gene (reference sequence). The germline V and J ends were trimmed by 5 bases and 6 bases, with 17 bases remaining between them.

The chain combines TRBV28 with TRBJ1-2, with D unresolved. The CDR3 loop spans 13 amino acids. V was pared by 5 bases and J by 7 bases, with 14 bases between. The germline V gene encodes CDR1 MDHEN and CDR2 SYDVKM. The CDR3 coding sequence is TGTGCCAGCAGTCTCCCCATTGGCGTTGGCTACACCTTC. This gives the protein CASSLPIGVGYTF.

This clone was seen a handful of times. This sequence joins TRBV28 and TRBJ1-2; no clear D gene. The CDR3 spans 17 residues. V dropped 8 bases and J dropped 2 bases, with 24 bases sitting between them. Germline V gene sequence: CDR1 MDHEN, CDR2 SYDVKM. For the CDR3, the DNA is TGTGCCAGCGGCGAGATAGGAGACGGGGATGAGAACTATGGCTACACCTTC. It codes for CASGEIGDGDENYGYTF.

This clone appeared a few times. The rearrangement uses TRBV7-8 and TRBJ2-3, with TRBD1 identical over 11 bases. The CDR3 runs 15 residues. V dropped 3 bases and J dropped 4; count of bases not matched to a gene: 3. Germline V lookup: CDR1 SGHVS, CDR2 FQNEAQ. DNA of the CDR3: TGTGCCAGCAGCTTGGACAGGGGGCCCTCAGATACGCAGTATTTT. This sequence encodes CASSLDRGPSDTQYF.

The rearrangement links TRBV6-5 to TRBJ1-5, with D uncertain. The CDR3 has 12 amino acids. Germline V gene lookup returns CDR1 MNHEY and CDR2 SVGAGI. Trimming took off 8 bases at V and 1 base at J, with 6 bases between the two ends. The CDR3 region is CASGRSNQPQHF. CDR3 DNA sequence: TGTGCCAGCGGGAGGAGCAATCAGCCCCAGCATTTT.

The CDR3 region has the DNA TGCGCCAGCAGCCATAATCTGATGTGGTCTGGGAATAGCAATCAGCCCCAGCATTTT. This translates into CASSHNLMWSGNSNQPQHF. The rearrangement joins TRBV4-1 to TRBJ1-5; D gene ambiguous. Trimming left V 3 bases short and J 0 bases short, with 21 bases between. Germline values: CDR1 MGHRA, CDR2 YSYEKL. The CDR3 length is 19 residues.

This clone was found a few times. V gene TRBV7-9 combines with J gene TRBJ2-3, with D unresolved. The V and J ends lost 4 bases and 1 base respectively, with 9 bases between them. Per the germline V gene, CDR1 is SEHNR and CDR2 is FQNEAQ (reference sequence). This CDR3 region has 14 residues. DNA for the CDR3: TGTGCCAGCAGCTCCCGGCTGGGCACAGATACGCAGTATTTT. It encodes CASSSRLGTDTQYF. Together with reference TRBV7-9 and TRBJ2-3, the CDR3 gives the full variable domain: DTGVSQNPRHKITKRGQNVTFRCDPISEHNRLYWYRQTLGQGPEFLTYFQNEAQLEKSRLLSDRFSAERPKGSFSTLEIQRTEQGDSAMYLCASSSRLGTDTQYFGPGTRLTVL.

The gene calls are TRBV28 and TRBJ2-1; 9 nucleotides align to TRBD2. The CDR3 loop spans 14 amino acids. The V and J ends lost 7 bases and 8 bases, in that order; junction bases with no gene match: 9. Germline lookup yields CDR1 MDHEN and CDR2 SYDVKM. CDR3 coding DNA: TGTGCCAGCACCTTGGGACTAGCCCTTGATGAGCAGTTCTTC. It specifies CASTLGLALDEQFF.

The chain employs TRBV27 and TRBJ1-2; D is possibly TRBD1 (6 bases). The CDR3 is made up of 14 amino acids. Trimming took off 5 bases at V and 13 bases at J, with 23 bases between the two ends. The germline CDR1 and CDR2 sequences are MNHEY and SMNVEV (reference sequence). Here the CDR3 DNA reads TGTGCCAGCAGTCCGCGGACAGCCGCTATGGTTCGCACCTTC. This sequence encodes CASSPRTAAMVRTF.